The 13 T cell receptor beta chains below were found in one sample sequenced in a study of shared clonotypes between healthy human individuals. Terminally differentiated effector memory CD45RA+ cells were left out of the naive CD8 fraction, which was CD45RO-negative and positively selected for CCR7. Data came from immunoSEQ multiplex PCR; TCRdb stores just in-frame clones and leaves some out. The table records around 2,000,000 clones, about 95% of them present only once. What was sequenced was naive CD8+ T cells sorted from blood. Source of these receptors: a man between 18 and 35 years old in good health.

The chain links TRBV2 to TRBJ1-5; D gene uncertain. CDR1 and CDR2 from the germline V gene are SNHLY and FYNNEI. The CDR3 spans 12 residues. The V end was cut by 4 bases, the J end by 2 bases, with 3 bases between. CDR3 coding DNA: TGTGCCAGCAGTGCCGGCAATCAGCCCCAGCATTTT. It codes for CASSAGNQPQHF.

For this clone: This sample includes further DNA sequences coding for the same CDR3. The chain recombines TRBV30 with TRBJ1-2, with D unresolved. CDR1 is GTSNPN and CDR2 is SVGIG in the germline V gene (reference sequence). Trimming removed 0 bases from V and 4 bases from J, with 6 bases in between. The CDR3 sequence is 12 residues long. CDR3 nucleotide sequence: TGTGCCTGGAGTGTGGCCGGCTATGGCTACACCTTC. Amino acid sequence: CAWSVAGYGYTF.

This chain's CDR3 is CASSLILADSYEQYF. The CDR3 coding sequence is TGTGCCAGCAGTTTGATACTAGCGGACTCCTACGAGCAGTACTTC. The chain uses TRBV28 and TRBJ2-7, with 8 bases identical to TRBD2. V shed 3 bases, J shed 0 bases, and the junction held 4 bases outside the gene matches. The CDR3 runs to 15 residues. Germline-derived CDR1 and CDR2 are MDHEN and SYDVKM.

The chain links TRBV27 to TRBJ2-1; D is unresolved. V was cut by 5 bases and J by 6 bases, with 11 bases left in between. The germline CDR1 and CDR2 sequences are MNHEY and SMNVEV (reference sequence). The CDR3 contains 13 residues. CDR3 in DNA: TGTGCCAGCAGTCCAGGACCGAGCAATGAGCAGTTCTTC. Its protein is CASSPGPSNEQFF.

V usage is TRBV9 and J usage is TRBJ1-3; perhaps TRBD1 as D (5 bases). Germline values: CDR1 SGDLS, CDR2 YYNGEE. Trimming took off 3 bases at V and 2 bases at J, with 12 bases between the two ends. This CDR3 is 15 amino acids long. CDR3: CASSGVRGTGNTIYF. The CDR3 DNA follows: TGTGCCAGCAGCGGCGTTCGGGGGACTGGAAACACCATATATTTT.

This clone was seen more than once but under ten times. Other DNA sequences in the sample encode the same CDR3. The chain couples TRBV6-5 to TRBJ1-1, with D unclear. The length of the CDR3 is 13 residues. Between the trimmed V and J ends, which lost 0 bases and 3 bases, there was a span of 5 bases. Per the germline V gene, CDR1 is MNHEY and CDR2 is SVGAGI. Here the CDR3 DNA reads TGTGCCAGCAGTTACTCGAAGCACACTGAAGCTTTCTTT. It specifies CASSYSKHTEAFF.

This rearrangement joins TRBV9 to TRBJ2-1; D not certain. This CDR3 region has 12 residues. CDR1 and CDR2 (germline): SGDLS, YYNGEE. The ends were cut back, 4 bases at V and 8 bases at J, with 10 bases in the middle. The CDR3 reads CASSLDPDEQFF. The CDR3, as DNA: TGTGCCAGCAGCCTCGACCCGGATGAGCAGTTCTTC.

J is TRBJ2-2 and V is TRBV5-4; 10 bases match TRBD2. The CDR3 has 16 residues. Looked up from germline, CDR1 is SGHNT and CDR2 is YYREEE (reference sequence). V lost 3 bases and J lost 2; bases outside the gene matches: 4. CDR3 coding DNA: TGTGCCAGCAGCTCCGGACTAGCGGACAACACCGGGGAGCTGTTTTTT. This codes for CASSSGLADNTGELFF.

The chain carries TRBV27 and TRBJ1-4; D is perhaps TRBD1 (5 bases). V dropped 4 bases and J dropped 6 bases, with 18 bases sitting between them. In germline, CDR1 is MNHEY, CDR2 SMNVEV (reference sequence). This CDR3 is built from 16 residues. CDR3 in amino acids: CASSSLQVAGDEKLFF. CDR3 nucleotides: TGTGCCAGCAGTTCTTTGCAGGTCGCGGGGGATGAAAAACTGTTTTTT.

V is TRBV11-2 and J is TRBJ2-5; 7 nucleotides match TRBD1. The CDR3 contains 16 residues. V shed 3 bases and J 5 bases; nucleotides not matched to a gene: 12. Per germline, CDR1 SGHAT and CDR2 FQNNGV. Here the CDR3 DNA reads TGTGCCAGCAGCTTCTATACGACAGGGTTTCTGGAGACCCAGTACTTC. Its protein is CASSFYTTGFLETQYF. Using reference TRBV11-2 and TRBJ2-5 for the parts outside the CDR3, the full variable domain is EAGVAQSPRYKIIEKRQSVAFWCNPISGHATLYWYQQILGQGPKLLIQFQNNGVVDDSQLPKDRFSAERLKGVDSTLKIQPAKLEDSAVYLCASSFYTTGFLETQYFGPGTRLLVL.

The CDR3, as DNA: TGTGCCAGCAGCTTAAGGGGCGGCGGGTACACAGATACGCAGTATTTT. This gives the protein CASSLRGGGYTDTQYF. The rearrangement links TRBV13 to TRBJ2-3, with D possibly being TRBD1 or TRBD2 (5 bases each). This CDR3 has 16 residues. The germline V gene has CDR1 PRHDT and CDR2 FYEKMQ (reference sequence). V lost 2 bases, J lost 2 bases, and 14 bases lay in between.

The genes are TRBV7-6 and TRBJ2-1, with TRBD2 matching 12 bases. CDR1 is SGHVS and CDR2 is FNYEAQ in the germline V gene. The CDR3 consists of 15 residues. The junction had 2 bases not matched to a gene; V was cut back by 5 bases and J by 3 bases. CDR3 coding DNA: TGTGCCAGCAGCACGACTAGCGGGAGCTACAATGAGCAGTTCTTC. Encoded protein: CASSTTSGSYNEQFF.

This clone came up once. The chain employs TRBV7-9 and TRBJ2-3; D possibly corresponds to TRBD1 (6 bases). The V gene lost 4 bases and the J gene lost 4 bases, with 6 bases spanning the gap. Germline V lookup: CDR1 SEHNR, CDR2 FQNEAQ (reference sequence). The CDR3 runs 12 residues. CDR3 sequence: CASSWGPDTQYF. The CDR3 nucleotides are TGTGCCAGCAGCTGGGGGCCAGATACGCAGTATTTT.